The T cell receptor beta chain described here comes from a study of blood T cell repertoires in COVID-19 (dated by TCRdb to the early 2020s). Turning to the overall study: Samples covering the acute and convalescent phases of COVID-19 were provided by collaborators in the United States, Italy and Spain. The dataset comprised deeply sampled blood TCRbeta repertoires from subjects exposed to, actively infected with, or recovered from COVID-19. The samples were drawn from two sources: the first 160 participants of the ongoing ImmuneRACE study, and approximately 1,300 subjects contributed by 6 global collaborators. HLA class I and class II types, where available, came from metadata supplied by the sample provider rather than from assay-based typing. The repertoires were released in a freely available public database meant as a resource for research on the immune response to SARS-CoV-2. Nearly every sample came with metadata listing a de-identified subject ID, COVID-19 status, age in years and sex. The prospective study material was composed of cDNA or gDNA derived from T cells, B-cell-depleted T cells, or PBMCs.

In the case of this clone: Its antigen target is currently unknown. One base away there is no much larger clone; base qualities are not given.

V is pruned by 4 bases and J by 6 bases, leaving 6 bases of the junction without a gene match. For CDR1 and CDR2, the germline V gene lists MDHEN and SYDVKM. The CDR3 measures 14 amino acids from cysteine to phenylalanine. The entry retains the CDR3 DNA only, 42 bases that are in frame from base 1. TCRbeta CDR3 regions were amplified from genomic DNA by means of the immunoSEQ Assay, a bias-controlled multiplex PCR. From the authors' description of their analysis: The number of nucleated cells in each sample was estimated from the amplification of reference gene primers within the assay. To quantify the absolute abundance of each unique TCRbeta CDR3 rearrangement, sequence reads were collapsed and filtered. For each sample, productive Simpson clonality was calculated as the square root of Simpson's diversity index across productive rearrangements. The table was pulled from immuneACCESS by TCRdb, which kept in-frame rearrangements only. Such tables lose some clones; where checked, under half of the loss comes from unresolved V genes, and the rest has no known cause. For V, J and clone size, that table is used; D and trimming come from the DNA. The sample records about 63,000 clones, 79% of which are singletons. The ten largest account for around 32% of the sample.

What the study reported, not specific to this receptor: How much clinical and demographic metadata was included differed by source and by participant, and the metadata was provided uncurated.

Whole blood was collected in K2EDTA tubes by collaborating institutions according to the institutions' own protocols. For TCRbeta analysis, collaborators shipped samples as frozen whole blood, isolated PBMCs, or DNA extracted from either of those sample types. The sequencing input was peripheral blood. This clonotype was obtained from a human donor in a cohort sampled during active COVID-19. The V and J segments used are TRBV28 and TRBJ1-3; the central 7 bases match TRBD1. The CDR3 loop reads CASSSTGRANTIYF. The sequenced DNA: TGTGCCAGCAGTTCGACAGGGCGGGCAAACACCATATATTTT.